This is a list of T cell receptor beta chains from one sample in a study of blood T cell repertoires in COVID-19. Produced via immunoSEQ multiplex PCR; TCRdb's table is partial and in-frame only. The table includes approximately 220,000 clones, about 88% detected once. Input material: PBMCs or T cells enriched from blood (not recorded which). The source is a woman aged 30 to 39 who had recovered from COVID-19. CDR3s include the opening cysteine and the closing phenylalanine or tryptophan. The D gene is left open where the match is weak. A row's size may be missing; if present it is once, few, many or a size class.

j_gene: TRBJ2-2
abundance: .
d_gene: .
v_gene: TRBV7-9
CDR3nt: TGTGCCAGCAGCTTAGGACAAGTCACCGGGGAGCTGTTTTTT
CDR3aa: CASSLGQVTGELFF

j_gene: TRBJ2-5
abundance: many
d_gene: .
v_gene: TRBV6-1
CDR3nt: TGTGCCAGCAGTGATTTTGGGGCCGGGGAGACCCAGTACTTC
CDR3aa: CASSDFGAGETQYF

j_gene: TRBJ2-1
abundance: .
d_gene: TRBD1
v_gene: TRBV7-2
CDR3nt: TGTGCCAGCAGCCCAGGGACAGGGGCAGGTAATGAGCAGTTCTTC
CDR3aa: CASSPGTGAGNEQFF

j_gene: TRBJ2-2
abundance: .
d_gene: .
v_gene: TRBV4-3
CDR3nt: TGCGCCAGCAGCCACTTGACAGGATCCAACACCGGGGAGCTGTTTTTT
CDR3aa: CASSHLTGSNTGELFF

j_gene: TRBJ1-2
abundance: .
d_gene: TRBD1
v_gene: TRBV7-8
CDR3nt: TGTGCCAGCAGCCCGACAGGGGTCTATGGCTACACCTTC
CDR3aa: CASSPTGVYGYTF

j_gene: TRBJ2-7
abundance: .
d_gene: TRBD1
v_gene: TRBV11-2
CDR3nt: TGTGCCAGCAGCCATACAGGGGGCCCTTACGAGCAGTACTTC
CDR3aa: CASSHTGGPYEQYF

j_gene: TRBJ2-7
abundance: .
d_gene: .
v_gene: TRBV14
CDR3nt: TGTGCCAGCAGCCAAGGTCGGGCCTGGGCGGGGTCCTACGAGCAGTACTTC
CDR3aa: CASSQGRAWAGSYEQYF

j_gene: TRBJ1-5
abundance: .
d_gene: TRBD1
v_gene: TRBV29-1
CDR3nt: TGCAGCGTACAGGGGGCGCGGCCCCAGCATTTT
CDR3aa: CSVQGARPQHF

j_gene: TRBJ2-2
abundance: .
d_gene: .
v_gene: TRBV7-3
CDR3nt: TGTGCCAGCAGCCAGGGACTTAACACCGGGGAGCTGTTTTTT
CDR3aa: CASSQGLNTGELFF

j_gene: TRBJ2-3
abundance: .
d_gene: .
v_gene: TRBV9
CDR3nt: TGTGCCAGCAGCGTAGTGGCAGGGGCAGGATATACGCAGTATTTT
CDR3aa: CASSVVAGAGYTQYF

j_gene: TRBJ1-4
abundance: .
d_gene: .
v_gene: TRBV5-8
CDR3nt: TGTGCCAGCAGCTTTGTGGTTGGAGGGAGTAAGGGAGGAGAAAAACTGTTTTTT
CDR3aa: CASSFVVGGSKGGEKLFF

j_gene: TRBJ2-5
abundance: .
d_gene: .
v_gene: TRBV11-2
CDR3nt: TGTGCCAGCAGCCGAGGCGGCGGATTGGGAGAGACCCAGTACTTC
CDR3aa: CASSRGGGLGETQYF

j_gene: TRBJ1-2
abundance: .
d_gene: .
v_gene: TRBV2
CDR3nt: TGTGCCAGCAGTGAACAGCGTGGCTACACCTTC
CDR3aa: CASSEQRGYTF

j_gene: TRBJ2-6
abundance: .
d_gene: .
v_gene: TRBV27
CDR3nt: TGTGCCAGCAGCTACTTTTCTGGGGCCAACGTCCTGACTTTC
CDR3aa: CASSYFSGANVLTF

j_gene: TRBJ2-6
abundance: once
d_gene: TRBD1
v_gene: TRBV7-3
CDR3nt: TGTGCCAGCAGCCCAAGGGACAGTAAATCTGGGGCCAACGTCCTGACTTTC
CDR3aa: CASSPRDSKSGANVLTF

j_gene: TRBJ1-1
abundance: .
d_gene: .
v_gene: TRBV5-6
CDR3nt: TGTGCCAGCAGCGTAGAGACAGGTATTGAAGCTTTCTTT
CDR3aa: CASSVETGIEAFF

j_gene: TRBJ1-2
abundance: .
d_gene: TRBD1
v_gene: TRBV7-6
CDR3nt: TGTGCCAGCAGCCCTGGACAGGGCGGCTATGGCTACACCTTC
CDR3aa: CASSPGQGGYGYTF

j_gene: TRBJ2-2
abundance: .
d_gene: .
v_gene: TRBV5-1
CDR3nt: TGCGCCAGCAGTCCTCTGGGAGACACCGGGGAGCTGTTTTTT
CDR3aa: CASSPLGDTGELFF

j_gene: TRBJ2-5
abundance: once
d_gene: TRBD2
v_gene: TRBV11-2
CDR3nt: TGTGCCAGCAGCTTAACAGCGGGGGGTTTTGCCGGAGAGACCCAGTACTTC
CDR3aa: CASSLTAGGFAGETQYF

j_gene: TRBJ1-1
abundance: .
d_gene: .
v_gene: TRBV7-2
CDR3nt: TGTGCCAGCAGCACCGGACAGAGGAGGAGAGCTTTCTTT
CDR3aa: CASSTGQRRRAFF

j_gene: TRBJ1-2
abundance: .
d_gene: .
v_gene: TRBV11-2
CDR3nt: TGTGCCAGCAGCTTGGGTCACAGGGCCCTCTTTAACGGCTACACCTTC
CDR3aa: CASSLGHRALFNGYTF

j_gene: TRBJ2-5
abundance: .
d_gene: .
v_gene: TRBV5-8
CDR3nt: TGTGCCAGCAGTACTAGAACAGGGTTCGGGGAGACCCAGTACTTC
CDR3aa: CASSTRTGFGETQYF

j_gene: TRBJ1-1
abundance: once
d_gene: .
v_gene: TRBV6-5
CDR3nt: TGTGCCAGCAGTAGAACTAAGGGGGACACTGAAGCTTTCTTT
CDR3aa: CASSRTKGDTEAFF

j_gene: TRBJ1-4
abundance: .
d_gene: TRBD1
v_gene: TRBV7-2
CDR3nt: TGTGCCAGCAGCTTAGGGGACAGGGAGAATGAAAAACTGTTTTTT
CDR3aa: CASSLGDRENEKLFF

j_gene: TRBJ2-5
abundance: .
d_gene: .
v_gene: TRBV6-5
CDR3nt: TGTGCCAGCAGCCCGGGGGAAGAGACCCAGTACTTC
CDR3aa: CASSPGEETQYF

j_gene: TRBJ1-2
abundance: .
d_gene: TRBD1
v_gene: TRBV3-1/TRBV3-2
CDR3nt: TGTGCCAGCAGCCAAACCGGACAGGGTGGATTTGGCTACACCTTC
CDR3aa: CASSQTGQGGFGYTF

j_gene: TRBJ2-7
abundance: .
d_gene: .
v_gene: TRBV12-3/TRBV12-4
CDR3nt: TGTGCCAGCAGTTTCAACCGAGCCTACGAGCAGTACTTC
CDR3aa: CASSFNRAYEQYF

j_gene: TRBJ1-6
abundance: .
d_gene: TRBD1
v_gene: TRBV5-4
CDR3nt: TGTGCCAGCAGCCACGGGACAGACAATTCACCCCTCCACTTT
CDR3aa: CASSHGTDNSPLHF

j_gene: TRBJ2-5
abundance: .
d_gene: .
v_gene: TRBV7-2
CDR3nt: TGTGCCAGCAGCTTTGGAGGTCGGGAGACCCAGTACTTC
CDR3aa: CASSFGGRETQYF

j_gene: TRBJ1-1
abundance: .
d_gene: TRBD1
v_gene: TRBV4-2
CDR3nt: TGTGCCAGCAGCCAAGATAAAGGGACAGGTGAAGCTTTCTTT
CDR3aa: CASSQDKGTGEAFF

j_gene: TRBJ1-5
abundance: .
d_gene: TRBD1
v_gene: TRBV6-5
CDR3nt: TGTGCCAGCAGTCGGACCGGGACAGGAAATCAGCCCCAGCATTTT
CDR3aa: CASSRTGTGNQPQHF

j_gene: TRBJ1-4
abundance: .
d_gene: .
v_gene: TRBV5-1
CDR3nt: TGCGCCAGCAGCCTGGACAATATGAATGAAAAACTGTTTTTT
CDR3aa: CASSLDNMNEKLFF

j_gene: TRBJ2-1
abundance: once
d_gene: .
v_gene: TRBV27
CDR3nt: TGTGCCAGCAGTGCTGACTATTTTGAGCAGTTCTTC
CDR3aa: CASSADYFEQFF

j_gene: TRBJ2-5
abundance: .
d_gene: .
v_gene: TRBV4-2
CDR3nt: TGTGCCAGCAGCCTCCGGGGGGCGGGAGAACAAGAGACCCAGTACTTC
CDR3aa: CASSLRGAGEQETQYF

j_gene: TRBJ2-1
abundance: .
d_gene: TRBD2
v_gene: TRBV4-2
CDR3nt: TGTGCCAGCACCCCTTTAGCGGGGGGTTACAATGAGCAGTTCTTC
CDR3aa: CASTPLAGGYNEQFF

j_gene: TRBJ1-5
abundance: .
d_gene: TRBD1
v_gene: TRBV6-5
CDR3nt: TGTGCCAGCAGACGACAGGGGGATCATCAGCCCCAGCATTTT
CDR3aa: CASRRQGDHQPQHF

j_gene: TRBJ1-1
abundance: .
d_gene: .
v_gene: TRBV4-3
CDR3nt: TGCGCCAGCAGCCAAGATTGGAGGGGCGATAACACTGAAGCTTTCTTT
CDR3aa: CASSQDWRGDNTEAFF

j_gene: TRBJ2-3
abundance: .
d_gene: TRBD1
v_gene: TRBV19
CDR3nt: TGTGCCAGTAGAAGACAGGGTGTGGGCACAGATACGCAGTATTTT
CDR3aa: CASRRQGVGTDTQYF

j_gene: TRBJ2-4
abundance: .
d_gene: .
v_gene: TRBV7-2
CDR3nt: TGTGCCAGCAGCATGGCGGAGGGGGCCAAAAACATTCAGTACTTC
CDR3aa: CASSMAEGAKNIQYF

j_gene: TRBJ2-3
abundance: .
d_gene: .
v_gene: TRBV3-1/TRBV3-2
CDR3nt: TGTGCCAGCAGCCAAGCCGGCGGGGGCCGCGCAGATACGCAGTATTTT
CDR3aa: CASSQAGGGRADTQYF

j_gene: TRBJ1-1
abundance: .
d_gene: .
v_gene: TRBV9
CDR3nt: TGTGCCAGCAGCGTAGAGGGGATCACTGAAGCTTTCTTT
CDR3aa: CASSVEGITEAFF

j_gene: TRBJ2-3
abundance: .
d_gene: .
v_gene: TRBV12-2
CDR3nt: TGTGCAAGTCGCTTAGCCTTACGGCTAAGGTTTAGCGGGGAATCAGATACGCAGTATTTT
CDR3aa: CASRLALRLRFSGESDTQYF

j_gene: TRBJ2-5
abundance: .
d_gene: .
v_gene: TRBV9
CDR3nt: TGTGCCAGCACGCCAACTTCTAGCCTAGAGACCCAGTACTTC
CDR3aa: CASTPTSSLETQYF

j_gene: TRBJ2-4
abundance: few
d_gene: TRBD1
v_gene: TRBV5-1
CDR3nt: TGCGCCAGCAGCTCACCGGGACAGGGGGACATTCAGTACTTC
CDR3aa: CASSSPGQGDIQYF

j_gene: TRBJ2-3
abundance: .
d_gene: .
v_gene: TRBV9
CDR3nt: TGTGCCAGCAGCGTAGCTGACAGGACAGTAAAGACCAACACAGATACGCAGTATTTT
CDR3aa: CASSVADRTVKTNTDTQYF

j_gene: TRBJ1-4
abundance: .
d_gene: .
v_gene: TRBV15
CDR3nt: TGTGCCACCAGCAGAGATATCGAAAAACTGTTTTTT
CDR3aa: CATSRDIEKLFF

j_gene: TRBJ1-5
abundance: .
d_gene: TRBD1
v_gene: TRBV5-6
CDR3nt: TGTGCCAGCAGCTTGGCCGGGACAGGCAATCAGCCCCAGCATTTT
CDR3aa: CASSLAGTGNQPQHF

j_gene: TRBJ1-4
abundance: .
d_gene: .
v_gene: TRBV9
CDR3nt: TGTGCCAGCAGCGCCGAAGGGCAGGGTGGGGAAAAACTGTTTTTT
CDR3aa: CASSAEGQGGEKLFF

j_gene: TRBJ2-7
abundance: .
d_gene: .
v_gene: TRBV10-2
CDR3nt: TGCGCCAGCAGTCCCGGCGGGGTAACCGCCTACGAGCAGTACTTC
CDR3aa: CASSPGGVTAYEQYF